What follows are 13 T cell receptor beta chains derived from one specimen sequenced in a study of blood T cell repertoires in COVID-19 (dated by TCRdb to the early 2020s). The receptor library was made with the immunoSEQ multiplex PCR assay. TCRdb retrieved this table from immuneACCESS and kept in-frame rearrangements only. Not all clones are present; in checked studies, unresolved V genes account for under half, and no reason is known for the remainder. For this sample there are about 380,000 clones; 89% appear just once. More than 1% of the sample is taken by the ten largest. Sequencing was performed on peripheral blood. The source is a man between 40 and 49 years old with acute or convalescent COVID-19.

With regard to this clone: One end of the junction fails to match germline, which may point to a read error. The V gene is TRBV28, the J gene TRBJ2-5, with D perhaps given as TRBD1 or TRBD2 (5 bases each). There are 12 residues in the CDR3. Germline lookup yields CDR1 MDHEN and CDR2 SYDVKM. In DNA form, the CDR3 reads TGTGCCGGCAGAGGGGCGATGGAGACCCAGTACTTC. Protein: CAGRGAMETQYF.

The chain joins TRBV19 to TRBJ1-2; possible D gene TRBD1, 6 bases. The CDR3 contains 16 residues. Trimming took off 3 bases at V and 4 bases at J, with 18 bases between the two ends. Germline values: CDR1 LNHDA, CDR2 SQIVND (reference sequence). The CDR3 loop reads CASSINPGQTGYGYTF. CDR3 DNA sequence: TGTGCCAGTAGTATTAACCCTGGACAGACGGGCTATGGCTACACCTTC.

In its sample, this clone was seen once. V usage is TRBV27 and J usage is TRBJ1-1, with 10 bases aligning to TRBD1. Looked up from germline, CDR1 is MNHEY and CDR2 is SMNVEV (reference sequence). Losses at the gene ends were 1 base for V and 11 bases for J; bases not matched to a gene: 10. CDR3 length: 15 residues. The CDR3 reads CASSLFGQGVPVAFF. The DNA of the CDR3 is TGTGCCAGCAGTTTATTTGGACAGGGGGTGCCGGTGGCTTTCTTT.

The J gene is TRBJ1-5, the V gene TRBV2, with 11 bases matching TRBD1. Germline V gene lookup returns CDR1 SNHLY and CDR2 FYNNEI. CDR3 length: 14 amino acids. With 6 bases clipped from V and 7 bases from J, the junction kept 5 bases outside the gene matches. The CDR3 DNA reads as TGTGCCAGCAGGGGACAGGGGGAGGGGCAGCCCCAGCATTTT. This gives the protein CASRGQGEGQPQHF.

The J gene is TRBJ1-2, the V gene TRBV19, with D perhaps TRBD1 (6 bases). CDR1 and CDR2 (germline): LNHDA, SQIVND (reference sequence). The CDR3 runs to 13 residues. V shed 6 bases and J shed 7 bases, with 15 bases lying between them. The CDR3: CASREWAGAGYTF. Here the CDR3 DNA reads TGTGCCAGTAGAGAGTGGGCAGGGGCTGGCTACACCTTC.

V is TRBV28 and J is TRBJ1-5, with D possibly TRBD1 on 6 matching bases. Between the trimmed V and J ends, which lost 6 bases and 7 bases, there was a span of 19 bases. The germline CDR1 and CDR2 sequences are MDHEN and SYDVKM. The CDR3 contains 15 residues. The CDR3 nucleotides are TGTGCCAGCAGCCCCCGGGGGGCAGGGGAACAGCCCCAGCATTTT. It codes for CASSPRGAGEQPQHF.

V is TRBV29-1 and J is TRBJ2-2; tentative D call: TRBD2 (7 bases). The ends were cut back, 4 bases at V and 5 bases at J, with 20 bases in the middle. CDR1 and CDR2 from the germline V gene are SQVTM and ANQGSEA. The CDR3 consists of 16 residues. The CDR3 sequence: CSVVVGEGVNTGELFF. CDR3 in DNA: TGCAGCGTTGTTGTGGGGGAGGGGGTCAATACCGGGGAGCTGTTTTTT.

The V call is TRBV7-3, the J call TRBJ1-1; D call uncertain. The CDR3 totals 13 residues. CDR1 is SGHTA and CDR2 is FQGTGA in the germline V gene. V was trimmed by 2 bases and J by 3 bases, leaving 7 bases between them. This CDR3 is CASSLWEDTEAFF. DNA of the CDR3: TGTGCCAGCAGCTTATGGGAGGACACTGAAGCTTTCTTT.

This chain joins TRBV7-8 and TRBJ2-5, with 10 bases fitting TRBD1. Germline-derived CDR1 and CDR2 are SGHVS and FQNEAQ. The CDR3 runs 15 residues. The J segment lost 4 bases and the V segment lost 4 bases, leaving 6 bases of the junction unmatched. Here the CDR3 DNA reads TGTGCCAGCAGCTCGTCCGGGACAGGGGCAGAGACCCAGTACTTC. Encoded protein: CASSSSGTGAETQYF. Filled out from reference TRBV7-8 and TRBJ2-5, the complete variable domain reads GAGVSQSPRYKVAKRGQDVALRCDPISGHVSLFWYQQALGQGPEFLTYFQNEAQLDKSGLPSDRFFAERPEGSVSTLKIQRTQQEDSAVYLCASSSSGTGAETQYFGPGTRLLVL.

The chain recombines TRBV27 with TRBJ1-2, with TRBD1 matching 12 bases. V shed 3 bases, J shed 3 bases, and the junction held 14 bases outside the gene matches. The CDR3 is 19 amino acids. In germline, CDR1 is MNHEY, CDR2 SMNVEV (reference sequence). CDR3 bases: TGTGCCAGCAGTTTCTATCAAACCCCCGGGACAGGGGGCGACTATGGCTACACCTTC. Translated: CASSFYQTPGTGGDYGYTF.

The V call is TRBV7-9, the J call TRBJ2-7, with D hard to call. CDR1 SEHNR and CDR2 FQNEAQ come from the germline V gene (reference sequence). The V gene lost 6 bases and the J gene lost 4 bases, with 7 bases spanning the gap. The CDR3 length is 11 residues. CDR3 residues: CASRVAYEQYF. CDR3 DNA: TGTGCCAGCAGGGTTGCGTACGAGCAGTACTTC.

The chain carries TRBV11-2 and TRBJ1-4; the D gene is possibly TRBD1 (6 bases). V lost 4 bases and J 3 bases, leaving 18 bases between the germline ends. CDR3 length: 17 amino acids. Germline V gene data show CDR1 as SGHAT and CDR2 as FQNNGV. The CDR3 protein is CASSSDRTGPANEKLFF. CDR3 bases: TGTGCCAGCAGCTCGGATAGAACAGGGCCGGCTAATGAAAAACTGTTTTTT. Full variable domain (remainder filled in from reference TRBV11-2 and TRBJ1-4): EAGVAQSPRYKIIEKRQSVAFWCNPISGHATLYWYQQILGQGPKLLIQFQNNGVVDDSQLPKDRFSAERLKGVDSTLKIQPAKLEDSAVYLCASSSDRTGPANEKLFFGSGTQLSVL.

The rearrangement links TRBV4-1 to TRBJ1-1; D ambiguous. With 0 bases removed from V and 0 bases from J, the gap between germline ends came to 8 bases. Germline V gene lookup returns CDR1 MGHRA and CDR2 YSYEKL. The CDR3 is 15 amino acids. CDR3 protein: CASSQDREVNTEAFF. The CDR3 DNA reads TGCGCCAGCAGCCAAGATAGAGAAGTGAACACTGAAGCTTTCTTT.